This T cell receptor beta chain was retrieved from a study of blood T cell repertoires in COVID-19. Study at large: The origin of the acute and convalescent COVID-19 samples was the United States, Italy and Spain.

Germline V gene data show CDR1 as KGHDR and CDR2 as SFDVKD. Unmatched junction bases numbered 4, after V lost 5 bases and J lost 5 bases. This CDR3 has 15 amino acids. Profiling relied on immunoSEQ multiplex PCR, and the TCRdb table lists in-frame clones only, not all of them. The data show 150,000 to 200,000 clones, over 80% seen once. This clone was picked up one time. The material sequenced was peripheral blood. This chain uses TRBV24-1 with TRBJ2-3, with TRBD1 identical over 12 bases. This clonotype was sampled from an older woman who had recovered from COVID-19. Here the CDR3 DNA reads TGTGCCACCAGTGCCCGGGACAGGGGGCAAGATACGCAGTATTTT. The encoded protein is CATSARDRGQDTQYF.